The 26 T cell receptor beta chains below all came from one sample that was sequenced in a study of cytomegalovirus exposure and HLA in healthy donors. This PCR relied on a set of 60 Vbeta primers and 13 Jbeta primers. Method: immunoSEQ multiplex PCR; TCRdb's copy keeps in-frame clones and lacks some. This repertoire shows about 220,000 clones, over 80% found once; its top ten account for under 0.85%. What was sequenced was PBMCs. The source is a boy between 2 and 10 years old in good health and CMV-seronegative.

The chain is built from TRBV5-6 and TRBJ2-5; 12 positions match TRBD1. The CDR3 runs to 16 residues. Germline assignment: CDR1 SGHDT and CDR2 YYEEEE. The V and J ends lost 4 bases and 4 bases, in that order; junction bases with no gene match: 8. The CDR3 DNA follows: TGTGCCAGCAGCACCGGACCGGGACAGGGGGCAGAGACCCAGTACTTC. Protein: CASSTGPGQGAETQYF.

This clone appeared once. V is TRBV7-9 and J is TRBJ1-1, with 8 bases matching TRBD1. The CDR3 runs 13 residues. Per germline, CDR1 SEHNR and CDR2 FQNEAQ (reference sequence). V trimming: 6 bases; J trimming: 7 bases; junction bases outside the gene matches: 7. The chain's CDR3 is CASSSRDRGEAFF. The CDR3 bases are TGTGCCAGCAGTTCGCGCGACAGGGGTGAAGCTTTCTTT.

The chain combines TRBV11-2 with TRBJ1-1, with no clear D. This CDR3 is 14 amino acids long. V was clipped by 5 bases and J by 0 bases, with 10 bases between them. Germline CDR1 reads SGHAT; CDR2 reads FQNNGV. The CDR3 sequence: CASSPPRVNTEAFF. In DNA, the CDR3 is TGTGCCAGCAGCCCACCCCGAGTGAACACTGAAGCTTTCTTT.

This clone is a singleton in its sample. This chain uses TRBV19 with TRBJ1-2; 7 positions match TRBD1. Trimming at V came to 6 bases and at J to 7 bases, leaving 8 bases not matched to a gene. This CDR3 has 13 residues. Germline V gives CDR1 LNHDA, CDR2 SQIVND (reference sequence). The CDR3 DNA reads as TGTGCCAGTAGCCTAGGGGGCCTCGGTGGCTACACCTTC. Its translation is CASSLGGLGGYTF. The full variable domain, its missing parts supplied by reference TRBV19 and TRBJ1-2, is DGGITQSPKYLFRKEGQNVTLSCEQNLNHDAMYWYRQDPGQGLRLIYYSQIVNDFQKGDIAEGYSVSREKKESFPLTVTSAQKNPTAFYLCASSLGGLGGYTFGSGTRLTVV.

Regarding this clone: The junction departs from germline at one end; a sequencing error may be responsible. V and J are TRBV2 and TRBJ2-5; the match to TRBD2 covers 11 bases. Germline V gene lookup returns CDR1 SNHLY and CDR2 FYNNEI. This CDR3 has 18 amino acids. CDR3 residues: CASREGTSGALYQETQYF. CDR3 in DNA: TGTGCCAGCAGGGAAGGGACTAGCGGAGCACTGTACCAAGAGACCCAGTACTTC.

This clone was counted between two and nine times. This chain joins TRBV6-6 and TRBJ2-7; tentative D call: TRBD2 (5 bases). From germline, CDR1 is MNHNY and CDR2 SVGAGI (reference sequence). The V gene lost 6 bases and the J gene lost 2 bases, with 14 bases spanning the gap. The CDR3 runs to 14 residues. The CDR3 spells CASSPRGVPYEQYF. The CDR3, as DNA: TGTGCCAGCAGCCCCCGGGGAGTCCCCTACGAGCAGTACTTC.

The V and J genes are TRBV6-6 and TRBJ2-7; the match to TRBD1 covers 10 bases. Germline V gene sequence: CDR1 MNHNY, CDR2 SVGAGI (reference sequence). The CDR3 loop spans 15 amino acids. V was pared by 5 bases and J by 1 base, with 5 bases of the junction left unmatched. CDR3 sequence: CASSAGQGKSYEQYF. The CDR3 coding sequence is TGTGCCAGCAGTGCGGGACAGGGGAAGTCCTACGAGCAGTACTTC.

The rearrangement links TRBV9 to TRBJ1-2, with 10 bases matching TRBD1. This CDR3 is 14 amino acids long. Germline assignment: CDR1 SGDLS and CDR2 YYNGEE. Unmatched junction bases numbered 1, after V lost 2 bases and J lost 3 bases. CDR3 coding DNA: TGTGCCAGCAGCGTGACAGGGGGCGACTATGGCTACACCTTC. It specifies CASSVTGGDYGYTF.

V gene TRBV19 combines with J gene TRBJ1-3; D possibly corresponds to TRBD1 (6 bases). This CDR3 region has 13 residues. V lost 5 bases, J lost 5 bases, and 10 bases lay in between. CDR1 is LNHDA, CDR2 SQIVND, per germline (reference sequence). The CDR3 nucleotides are TGTGCCAGTAGTTCGGACAGAAGAAACACCATATATTTT. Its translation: CASSSDRRNTIYF.

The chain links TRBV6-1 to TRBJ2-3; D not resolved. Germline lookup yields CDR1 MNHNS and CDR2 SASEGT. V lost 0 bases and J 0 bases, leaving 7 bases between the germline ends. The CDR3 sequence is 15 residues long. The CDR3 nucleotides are TGTGCCAGCAGTGAAGCGCAGACTAGCACAGATACGCAGTATTTT. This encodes CASSEAQTSTDTQYF.

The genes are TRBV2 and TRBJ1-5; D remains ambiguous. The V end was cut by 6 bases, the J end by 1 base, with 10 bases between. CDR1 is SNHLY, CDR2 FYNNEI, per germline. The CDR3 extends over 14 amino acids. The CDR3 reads CASREMRSNQPQHF. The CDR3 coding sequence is TGTGCCAGCAGGGAAATGCGGAGCAATCAGCCCCAGCATTTT.

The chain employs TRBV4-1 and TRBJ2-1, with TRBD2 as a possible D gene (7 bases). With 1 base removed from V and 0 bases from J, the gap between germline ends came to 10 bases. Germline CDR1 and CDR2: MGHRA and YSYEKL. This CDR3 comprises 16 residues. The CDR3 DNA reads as TGCGCCAGCAGCCAAGGAGGGGGGGGCTCCTACAATGAGCAGTTCTTC. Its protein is CASSQGGGGSYNEQFF.

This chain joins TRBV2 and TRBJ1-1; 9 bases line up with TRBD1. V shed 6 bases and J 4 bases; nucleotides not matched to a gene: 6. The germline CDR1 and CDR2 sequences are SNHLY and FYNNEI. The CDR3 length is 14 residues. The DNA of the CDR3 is TGTGCCAGCAGGGACAGGGGAGGGGGCACTGAAGCTTTCTTT. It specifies CASRDRGGGTEAFF.

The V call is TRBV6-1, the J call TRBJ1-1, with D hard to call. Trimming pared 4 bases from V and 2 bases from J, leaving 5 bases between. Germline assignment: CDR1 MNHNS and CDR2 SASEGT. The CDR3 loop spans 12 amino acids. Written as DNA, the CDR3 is TGTGCCAGCAGTGTGAGCAACACTGAAGCTTTCTTT. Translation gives CASSVSNTEAFF.

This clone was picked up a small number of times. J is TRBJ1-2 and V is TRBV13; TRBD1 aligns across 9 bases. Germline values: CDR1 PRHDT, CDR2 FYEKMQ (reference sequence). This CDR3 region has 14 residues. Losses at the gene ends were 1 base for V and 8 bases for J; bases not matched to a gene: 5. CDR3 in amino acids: CASSLEGQGGGYTF. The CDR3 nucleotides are TGTGCCAGCAGCTTAGAGGGACAGGGCGGAGGCTACACCTTC.

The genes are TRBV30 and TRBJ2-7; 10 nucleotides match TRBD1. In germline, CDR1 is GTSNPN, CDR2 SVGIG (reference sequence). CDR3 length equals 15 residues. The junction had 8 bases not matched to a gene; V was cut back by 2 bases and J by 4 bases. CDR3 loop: CAWSTSRDRGYEQYF. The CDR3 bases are TGTGCCTGGAGTACTTCCCGGGACAGGGGATACGAGCAGTACTTC. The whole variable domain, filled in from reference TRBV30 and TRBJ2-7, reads SQTIHQWPATLVQPVGSPLSLECTVEGTSNPNLYWYRQAAGRGLQLLFYSVGIGQISSEVPQNLSASRPQDRQFILSSKKLLLSDSGFYLCAWSTSRDRGYEQYFGPGTRLTVT.

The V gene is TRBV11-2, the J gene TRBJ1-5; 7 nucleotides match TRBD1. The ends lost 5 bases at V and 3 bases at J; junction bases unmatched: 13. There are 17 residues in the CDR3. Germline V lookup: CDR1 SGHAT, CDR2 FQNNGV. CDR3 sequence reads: CASSGLVGQGVNQPQHF. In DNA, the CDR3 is TGTGCCAGCAGCGGATTGGTGGGGCAGGGGGTCAATCAGCCCCAGCATTTT.

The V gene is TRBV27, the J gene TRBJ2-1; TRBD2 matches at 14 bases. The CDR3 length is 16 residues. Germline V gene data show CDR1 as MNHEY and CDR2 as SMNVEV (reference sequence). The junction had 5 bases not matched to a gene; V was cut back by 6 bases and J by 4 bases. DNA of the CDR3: TGTGCCAGCAGCCTAGGGACTAGCGGGGGTTACAATGAGCAGTTCTTC. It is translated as CASSLGTSGGYNEQFF.

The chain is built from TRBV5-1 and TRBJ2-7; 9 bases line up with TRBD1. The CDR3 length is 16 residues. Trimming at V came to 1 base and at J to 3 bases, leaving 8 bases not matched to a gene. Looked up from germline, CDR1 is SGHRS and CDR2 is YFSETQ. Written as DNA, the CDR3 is TGCGCCAGCAGCTTGTTATCTGCGGGACAGGGCTACGAGCAGTACTTC. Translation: CASSLLSAGQGYEQYF.

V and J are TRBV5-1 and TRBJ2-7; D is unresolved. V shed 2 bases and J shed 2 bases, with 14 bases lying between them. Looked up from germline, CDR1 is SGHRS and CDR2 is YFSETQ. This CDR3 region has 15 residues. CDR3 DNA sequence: TGCGCCAGCAGCTTCACAGCTACAACAACCTACGAGCAGTACTTC. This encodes CASSFTATTTYEQYF.

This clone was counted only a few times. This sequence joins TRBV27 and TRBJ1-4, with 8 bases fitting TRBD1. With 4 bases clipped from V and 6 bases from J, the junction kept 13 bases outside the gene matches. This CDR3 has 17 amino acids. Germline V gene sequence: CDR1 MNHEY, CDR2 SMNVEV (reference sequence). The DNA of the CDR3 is TGTGCCAGCAGTTACTACCACGGGACAGGAATGGATGAAAAACTGTTTTTT. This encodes CASSYYHGTGMDEKLFF.

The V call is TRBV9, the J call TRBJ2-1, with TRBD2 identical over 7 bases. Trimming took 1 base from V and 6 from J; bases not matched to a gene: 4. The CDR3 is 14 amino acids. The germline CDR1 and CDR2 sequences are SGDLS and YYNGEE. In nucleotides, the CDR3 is TGTGCCAGCAGCGTACGACTAGCCCCCAATGAGCAGTTCTTC. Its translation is CASSVRLAPNEQFF.

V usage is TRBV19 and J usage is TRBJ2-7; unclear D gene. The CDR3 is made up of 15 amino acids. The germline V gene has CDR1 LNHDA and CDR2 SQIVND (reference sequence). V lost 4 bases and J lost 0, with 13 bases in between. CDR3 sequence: CASSKISSLSYEQYF. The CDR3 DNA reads TGTGCCAGTAGTAAAATCTCTAGTCTCTCCTACGAGCAGTACTTC. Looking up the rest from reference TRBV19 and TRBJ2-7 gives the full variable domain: DGGITQSPKYLFRKEGQNVTLSCEQNLNHDAMYWYRQDPGQGLRLIYYSQIVNDFQKGDIAEGYSVSREKKESFPLTVTSAQKNPTAFYLCASSKISSLSYEQYFGPGTRLTVT.

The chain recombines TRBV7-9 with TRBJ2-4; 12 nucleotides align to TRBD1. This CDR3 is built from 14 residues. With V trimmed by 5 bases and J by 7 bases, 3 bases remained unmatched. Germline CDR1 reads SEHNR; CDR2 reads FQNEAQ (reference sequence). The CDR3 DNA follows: TGTGCCAGCAGCCCGGGACAGGGGGCGAACATTCAGTACTTC. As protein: CASSPGQGANIQYF.

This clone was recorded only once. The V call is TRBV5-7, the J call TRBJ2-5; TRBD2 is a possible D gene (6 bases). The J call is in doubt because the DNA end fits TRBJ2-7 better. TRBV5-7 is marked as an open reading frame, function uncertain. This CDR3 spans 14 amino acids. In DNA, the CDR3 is TGTGCCAGCACTGCCGGGACTCGAGCCTACGAGCAGTACTTC. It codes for CASTAGTRAYEQYF.

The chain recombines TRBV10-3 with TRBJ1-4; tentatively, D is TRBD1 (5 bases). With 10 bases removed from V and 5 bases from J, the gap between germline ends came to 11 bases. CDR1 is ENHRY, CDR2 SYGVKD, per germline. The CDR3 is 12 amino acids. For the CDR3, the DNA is TGTGCCACCCAGGGTCACAATGAAAAACTGTTTTTT. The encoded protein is CATQGHNEKLFF.